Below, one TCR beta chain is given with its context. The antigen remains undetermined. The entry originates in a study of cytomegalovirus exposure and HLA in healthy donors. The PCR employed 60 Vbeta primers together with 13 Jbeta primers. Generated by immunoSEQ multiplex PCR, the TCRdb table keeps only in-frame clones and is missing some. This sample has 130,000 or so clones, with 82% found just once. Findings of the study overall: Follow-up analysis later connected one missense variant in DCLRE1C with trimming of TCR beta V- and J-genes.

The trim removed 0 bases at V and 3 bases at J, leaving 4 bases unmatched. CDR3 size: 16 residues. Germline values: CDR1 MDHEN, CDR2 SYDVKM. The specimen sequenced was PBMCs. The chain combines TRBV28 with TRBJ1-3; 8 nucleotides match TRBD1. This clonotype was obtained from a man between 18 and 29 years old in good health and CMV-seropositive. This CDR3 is CASSLWSGQVGNTIYF. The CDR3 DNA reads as TGTGCCAGCAGTTTATGGTCGGGACAGGTTGGAAACACCATATATTTT.